Presented here are 19 T cell receptor beta chains from one specimen sequenced in a study of T cells in localized non-small cell lung cancer. Only in-frame clones appear in the TCRdb table, and some are missing; sequencing was by immunoSEQ multiplex PCR. The sample includes 31,000 or so clones, roughly 87% of them seen just once. Sequenced material: peripheral blood mononuclear cells, taken before any cancer treatment. The origin of the receptors is a woman aged 35 to 70 with stage III lung adenocarcinoma.

The rearrangement links TRBV6-1 to TRBJ2-3; TRBD2 matches at 9 bases. V lost 2 bases and J lost 4; bases outside the gene matches: 4. CDR1 and CDR2 (germline): MNHNS, SASEGT. The CDR3 is 15 residues long. The CDR3 is CASSEPGLASDTQYF. The CDR3 DNA follows: TGTGCCAGCAGTGAACCGGGACTAGCATCAGATACGCAGTATTTT.

The rearrangement links TRBV25-1 to TRBJ1-1, with D possibly TRBD1 on 5 matching bases. The germline gives CDR1 MGHDK, CDR2 SYGVNS. The V end was cut by 3 bases, the J end by 1 base, with 9 bases between. The CDR3 contains 14 residues. CDR3 region: CASSEGGANTEAFF. For the CDR3, the DNA is TGTGCCAGCAGTGAGGGCGGGGCGAACACTGAAGCTTTCTTT.

The chain has TRBV6-9 and TRBJ2-7; the D is unclear. The V end was cut by 8 bases, the J end by 0 bases, with 11 bases between. Germline V CDR1 and CDR2: MNHGY, SVAAGI. The CDR3 is 13 amino acids. The CDR3 DNA reads as TGTGCCAGCTCAGTGAGCGTCTCCTACGAGCAGTACTTC. Translation gives CASSVSVSYEQYF.

The chain employs TRBV28 and TRBJ1-3; tentative D call: TRBD1 (5 bases). From germline, CDR1 is MDHEN and CDR2 SYDVKM. The V end lost 6 bases, the J end lost 4 bases, and 10 bases lay between the germline ends. The CDR3 runs 13 residues. The CDR3 DNA reads TGTGCCAGCAGACTGACAGCAGGAAACACCATATATTTT. Protein product: CASRLTAGNTIYF.

This clone appeared a single time. The chain joins TRBV30 to TRBJ1-6, with a possible D match to TRBD1 (6 bases). The CDR3 has 14 residues. V gave up 1 base and J gave up 10 bases, with 14 bases separating them. Looked up from germline, CDR1 is GTSNPN and CDR2 is SVGIG (reference sequence). In nucleotides, the CDR3 is TGTGCCTGGAGTGACCCACAGGGAAGGTCACCCCTCCACTTT. Residues: CAWSDPQGRSPLHF.

The chain employs TRBV5-6 and TRBJ2-7; D assignment may be TRBD1 or TRBD2 (6 bases each). Trimming stripped 3 bases from V and 4 bases from J, with 11 bases between. The CDR3 spans 13 residues. CDR1 is SGHDT, CDR2 YYEEEE, per germline. In DNA, the CDR3 is TGTGCCAGCAGCTCGGGGGCGCGATACGAGCAGTACTTC. It encodes CASSSGARYEQYF. Full variable domain (rest looked up from reference TRBV5-6 and TRBJ2-7): DAGVTQSPTHLIKTRGQQVTLRCSPKSGHDTVSWYQQALGQGPQFIFQYYEEEERQRGNFPDRFSGHQFPNYSSELNVNALLLGDSALYLCASSSGARYEQYFGPGTRLTVT.

The rearrangement uses TRBV10-3 and TRBJ2-1; tentatively, D is TRBD1 or TRBD2 (6 bases each). V was cut by 3 bases and J by 6 bases, with 9 bases left in between. CDR1 ENHRY and CDR2 SYGVKD come from the germline V gene. This CDR3 is built from 13 residues. In DNA form, the CDR3 reads TGTGCCATCAGTGACGGGGGCGTCAATGAGCAGTTCTTC. It is translated as CAISDGGVNEQFF.

About this clone: A much larger clone lies one base from this, so it may be a read error. Within the sample, other DNA sequences also encode this same CDR3. V is TRBV18 and J is TRBJ2-5; D call uncertain. Trimming pared 0 bases from V and 5 bases from J, leaving 4 bases between. Germline V lookup: CDR1 KGHSH, CDR2 LQKENI. The CDR3 runs 12 residues. The CDR3 loop is CASSPPGETQYF. The CDR3 coding sequence is TGTGCCAGCTCACCACCAGGGGAGACCCAGTACTTC.

V is TRBV5-1 and J is TRBJ1-1, with unresolved D. The CDR3 has 15 amino acids. Germline lookup yields CDR1 SGHRS and CDR2 YFSETQ. V lost 4 bases, J lost 4 bases, and 17 bases lay in between. The CDR3 is CASSLGLSWGTEAFF. CDR3 nucleotide sequence: TGCGCCAGCAGCCTCGGACTTTCCTGGGGCACTGAAGCTTTCTTT. The entire variable domain, with the rest obtained from reference TRBV5-1 and TRBJ1-1, is as follows: KAGVTQTPRYLIKTRGQQVTLSCSPISGHRSVSWYQQTPGQGLQFLFEYFSETQRNKGNFPGRFSGRQFSNSRSEMNVSTLELGDSALYLCASSLGLSWGTEAFFGQGTRLTVV.

This chain joins TRBV30 and TRBJ1-2, with D possibly matching TRBD1 (5 bases). Trimming took off 7 bases at V and 6 bases at J, with 15 bases between the two ends. The CDR3 loop spans 12 amino acids. Germline loops: CDR1 GTSNPN, CDR2 SVGIG (reference sequence). CDR3 DNA sequence: TGTGCCTCACCGGCCAGGGACGATGGCTACACCTTC. Encoded protein: CASPARDDGYTF.

The chain recombines TRBV30 with TRBJ2-1, with 7 bases aligning to TRBD1. The V gene end was trimmed by 2 bases and the J gene end by 1 base; junction bases not matched to a gene: 11. Germline V gives CDR1 GTSNPN, CDR2 SVGIG (reference sequence). The CDR3 has 17 amino acids. CDR3 residues: CAWSKLGTALSYNEQFF. The CDR3 DNA follows: TGTGCCTGGAGTAAACTCGGGACAGCGCTATCCTACAATGAGCAGTTCTTC.

V and J are TRBV30 and TRBJ2-7; TRBD1 matches 7 bases. Germline CDR1 and CDR2: GTSNPN and SVGIG (reference sequence). V shed 1 base and J 3 bases; nucleotides not matched to a gene: 6. The CDR3 length is 14 residues. The CDR3 region is CAWSAGTEVYEQYF. CDR3 nucleotides: TGTGCCTGGAGTGCCGGGACAGAGGTCTACGAGCAGTACTTC.

The chain has TRBV9 and TRBJ1-3; D not certain. The CDR3 runs to 16 residues. CDR1 is SGDLS and CDR2 is YYNGEE in the germline V gene. V lost 0 bases, J lost 2 bases, and 12 bases lay in between. The CDR3: CASSVGPPGPGNTIYF. The DNA of the CDR3 is TGTGCCAGCAGCGTAGGTCCCCCTGGGCCTGGAAACACCATATATTTT.

This clone was detected a few times. This chain uses TRBV5-1 with TRBJ1-2, with D unclear. Germline assignment: CDR1 SGHRS and CDR2 YFSETQ. The CDR3 contains 13 residues. Trimming removed 7 bases at V and 0 bases at J, with 10 bases between. The CDR3 here is CASSSGANYGYTF. CDR3 bases: TGCGCCAGCTCTTCCGGCGCTAACTATGGCTACACCTTC.

The V call is TRBV9, the J call TRBJ2-5; the D is unclear. With 5 bases removed from V and 0 bases from J, the gap between germline ends came to 11 bases. From germline, CDR1 is SGDLS and CDR2 YYNGEE. This CDR3 spans 14 amino acids. The CDR3 sequence: CASSGRVDQETQYF. The CDR3 coding sequence is TGTGCCAGCAGTGGAAGGGTGGACCAAGAGACCCAGTACTTC.

The chain joins TRBV11-2 to TRBJ2-5; D is uncertain. CDR1 and CDR2 from the germline V gene are SGHAT and FQNNGV. The CDR3 runs to 14 residues. V was clipped by 4 bases and J by 5 bases, with 14 bases between them. The CDR3 spells CASSSGPSRETQYF. The CDR3 region has the DNA TGTGCCAGCAGCTCGGGTCCCTCACGGGAGACCCAGTACTTC.

The chain combines TRBV7-6 with TRBJ1-3; weak D call: TRBD1 (6 bases). Looked up from germline, CDR1 is SGHVS and CDR2 is FNYEAQ. This CDR3 is 20 amino acids long. V lost 2 bases and J lost 2, with 25 bases in between. CDR3 DNA: TGTGCCAGCAGCTTAAGGAGCAACAGGGCCGAGCATACGACTGGAAACACCATATATTTT. It is translated as CASSLRSNRAEHTTGNTIYF.

The chain links TRBV5-4 to TRBJ2-7; 15 bases line up with TRBD2. Losses at the gene ends were 5 bases for V and 3 bases for J; bases not matched to a gene: 6. The CDR3 covers 16 residues. Germline V gene lookup returns CDR1 SGHNT and CDR2 YYREEE (reference sequence). The DNA for the CDR3 is TGTGCCAGCAGATTCGGGACTAGCGGGGGGTTCTACGAGCAGTACTTC. Protein: CASRFGTSGGFYEQYF.

The chain joins TRBV9 to TRBJ2-5, with TRBD1 matching 10 bases. CDR3 length: 16 amino acids. Trimming took 0 bases from V and 6 from J; bases not matched to a gene: 8. CDR1 and CDR2 from the germline V gene are SGDLS and YYNGEE. The DNA for the CDR3 is TGTGCCAGCAGCGTAGCGGGGGACAGGGGAGGGAAGACCCAGTACTTC. As protein: CASSVAGDRGGKTQYF.